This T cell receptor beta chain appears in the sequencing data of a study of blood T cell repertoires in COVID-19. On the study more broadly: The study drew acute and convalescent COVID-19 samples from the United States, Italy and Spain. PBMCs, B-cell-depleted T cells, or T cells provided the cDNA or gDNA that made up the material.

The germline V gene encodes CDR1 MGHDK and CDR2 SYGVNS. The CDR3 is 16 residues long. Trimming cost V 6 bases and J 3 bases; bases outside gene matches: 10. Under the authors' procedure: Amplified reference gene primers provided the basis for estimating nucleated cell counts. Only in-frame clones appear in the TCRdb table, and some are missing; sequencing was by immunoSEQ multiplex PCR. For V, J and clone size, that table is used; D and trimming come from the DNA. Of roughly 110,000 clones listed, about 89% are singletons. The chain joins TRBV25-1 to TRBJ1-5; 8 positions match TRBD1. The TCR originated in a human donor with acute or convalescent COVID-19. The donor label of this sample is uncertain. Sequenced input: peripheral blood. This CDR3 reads CASSSDRGHSNQPQHF. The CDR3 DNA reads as TGTGCCAGCAGCTCTGACAGGGGCCATTCCAATCAGCCCCAGCATTTT.